This TCR beta chain emerged from a study of blood T cell repertoires in COVID-19 (TCRdb year 2020). In terms of the full investigation: Samples covering the acute and convalescent phases of COVID-19 were provided by collaborators in the United States, Italy and Spain. Where available, HLA class I and class II types were taken from metadata supplied by the sample provider and were not determined by assay-based typing. The repertoires were released in a freely available public database meant as a resource for research on the immune response to SARS-CoV-2. The sample metadata nearly always contained a de-identified subject ID, COVID-19 status, age in years and sex. The samples were drawn from two sources: the first 160 participants of the ongoing ImmuneRACE study, and some 1,300 subjects contributed by 6 global collaborators. The material from the prospective study consisted of cDNA or gDNA derived from T cells, B-cell-depleted T cells, or PBMCs. The dataset comprised deeply sampled blood TCRbeta repertoires from subjects exposed to, actively infected with, or recovered from COVID-19. Results and caveats for the whole study, not just this receptor: The quantity of clinical and demographic metadata differed by source and by participant and was supplied without curation.

TCRbeta CDR3 regions were amplified from genomic DNA using the immunoSEQ Assay, a bias-controlled multiplex PCR. As for the original processing: The number of nucleated cells in each sample was estimated from the amplification of reference gene primers within the assay. Sequence reads were collapsed and filtered to measure the absolute abundance of every unique TCRbeta CDR3 rearrangement. Productive Simpson clonality was computed per sample as the square root of Simpson's diversity index over productive rearrangements. TCRdb mirrors the immuneACCESS table, restricted to in-frame sequences. Some clones are absent from its copies; in checked studies, under half trace to an unresolved V gene, and the reason for the others is unknown. V, J and clone size derive from that table, while D and trimming were established from the DNA sequence. The sample profile shows under 300,000 clones; roughly 89% of them were found once. Clones ranked in the top ten supply roughly 1.8% of the sample.

Participants in the prospective study were aged 18 to 89 years, lived in approximately 26 United States geographic areas, and enrolled through a virtual design. To assign participants to cohorts, the prospective study relied on clinical history that participants themselves reported in a screening survey and a study questionnaire. Recovered participants in ImmuneRACE Cohort 3 were defined as having two consecutive negative NP/OP PCR tests, clearance from a healthcare professional, or resolution of symptoms. In the prospective study, whole blood, serum and a nasopharyngeal or oropharyngeal swab were collected from each participant by mobile phlebotomists. Participants in the prospective study had the option to provide additional blood draws and questionnaires over an approximately 2-month period. Before DNA extraction, blood samples from the prospective study were shipped at room temperature or frozen.

This clone has at least ten counts. This receptor's antigen is unknown. There are no base qualities to consult, and no much larger clone falls within one base. Including the terminal cysteine and phenylalanine, the CDR3 comprises 14 residues. The kept DNA is CDR3 alone, 42 bases in frame from the first base. The CDR1 and CDR2 encoded by the germline V gene (reference sequence) are SEHNR and FQNEAQ. The junction shows trimming of 3 bases on V and 4 bases on J, and the gene matches do not reach 5 bases of it. This sequence uses TRBV7-9 and TRBJ2-7, with 8 junctional bases fitting TRBD2. Sequenced input: PBMCs or T cells enriched from blood (not recorded which). The TCR was taken from an older woman who had recovered from COVID-19. The CDR3 here reads CASSFSGGEYEQYF. The nucleotide sequence reads as follows: TGTGCCAGCAGCTTCAGCGGGGGAGAATACGAGCAGTACTTC.